These 3 T cell receptor beta chains originate from one sample sequenced in a study of blood T cell repertoires in COVID-19. Profiling relied on immunoSEQ multiplex PCR, and the TCRdb table lists in-frame clones only, not all of them. Here the sample spans around 63,000 clones, approximately 90% being singletons. Sequencing was carried out using peripheral blood. These receptors were collected from a woman of 80 years or more with acute or convalescent COVID-19.

The rearrangement uses TRBV18 and TRBJ1-1, with a tentative D call TRBD1 (5 bases). The CDR3 loop spans 13 amino acids. V lost 3 bases to trimming and J lost 6 bases, with 11 bases between them. Germline values: CDR1 KGHSH, CDR2 LQKENI. The CDR3: CASSPGTAPEAFF. CDR3 nucleotides: TGTGCCAGCTCACCCGGGACTGCCCCTGAAGCTTTCTTT.

This clone has a handful of counts. CDR3 in DNA: TGTGCCAGCAGAAGTGGACAGCTTAGCAATCAGCCCCAGCATTTT. It specifies CASRSGQLSNQPQHF. The chain combines TRBV28 with TRBJ1-5; tentatively, D is TRBD1 (6 bases). CDR3 size: 15 residues. Trimming stripped 6 bases from V and 0 bases from J, with 12 bases between. Germline values: CDR1 MDHEN, CDR2 SYDVKM.

This clone was seen a handful of times. The rearrangement links TRBV11-2 to TRBJ1-5; D unclear. Deletions cut 5 bases from V and 1 base from J, with 9 bases between. CDR1 is SGHAT and CDR2 is FQNNGV in the germline V gene. The CDR3 consists of 14 residues. The CDR3 sequence: CASSATGSNQPQHF. CDR3 nucleotides: TGTGCCAGCAGCGCCACGGGAAGCAATCAGCCCCAGCATTTT. The full variable domain, in which reference TRBV11-2 and TRBJ1-5 provide the parts outside the CDR3, is EAGVAQSPRYKIIEKRQSVAFWCNPISGHATLYWYQQILGQGPKLLIQFQNNGVVDDSQLPKDRFSAERLKGVDSTLKIQPAKLEDSAVYLCASSATGSNQPQHFGDGTRLSIL.